This T cell receptor beta chain originates from a study of control samples from healthy donors and cancer patients. The CDR3 runs 15 residues. Germline lookup yields CDR1 LNHDA and CDR2 SQIVND (reference sequence). Trimming shortened V by 1 base and J by 2 bases, and 11 bases separated the two germline ends. Sequenced by immunoSEQ multiplex PCR; TCRdb stores in-frame clones only, minus some. Among 150,000 to 200,000 clones, 70% to 90% were seen once, and the ten largest hold roughly 5.3%. This clone appeared a single time. Sequencing was carried out using blood. The chain joins TRBV19 to TRBJ2-5; weak D call: TRBD1 (6 bases). The source is a woman aged 25 to 39 in good health. CDR3 in amino acids: CASSIVHREQETQYF. CDR3 nucleotides: TGTGCCAGTAGTATAGTACACAGGGAACAAGAGACCCAGTACTTC. The variable domain in full, completed from reference TRBV19 and TRBJ2-5, reads DGGITQSPKYLFRKEGQNVTLSCEQNLNHDAMYWYRQDPGQGLRLIYYSQIVNDFQKGDIAEGYSVSREKKESFPLTVTSAQKNPTAFYLCASSIVHREQETQYFGPGTRLLVL.